This T cell receptor beta chain was sequenced during a study of cytomegalovirus exposure and HLA in healthy donors. As regards this clone: Its antigen remains unidentified.

General study results and limits: Researchers reported in a later analysis that a missense DCLRE1C variant was tied to TCR beta V- and J-gene trimming.

Trimming at V came to 1 base and at J to 6 bases, leaving 4 bases not matched to a gene. This CDR3 contains 17 residues. Germline V CDR1 and CDR2: MGHRA, YSYEKL. Nominally healthy donors provided the samples, though records likely missed some immune exposures. The PCR ran on 60 Vbeta and 13 Jbeta primers. Sequencing used immunoSEQ multiplex PCR; TCRdb keeps in-frame clones, though not all of them. In all, the sample yields some 76,000 clones. The chain has TRBV4-1 and TRBJ2-2; 14 positions match TRBD2. The sample taken for sequencing was PBMCs. The sequence was collected from a boy younger than 18 in good health and CMV-seronegative. CDR3 sequence reads: CASSQVATSGGAGELFF. CDR3 bases: TGCGCCAGCAGCCAAGTGGCGACTAGCGGGGGGGCCGGGGAGCTGTTTTTT.